This T cell receptor (beta chain) was retrieved from a study of Graves' ophthalmopathy and Graves' hyperthyroidism. Across the whole study: At initial diagnosis, peripheral blood was obtained, and this preceded any treatment.

This clonotype was seen many times. Its antigen is unknown. Regarding the study as a whole: Blood was where most expanded thyroid clonotypes above 0.001 frequency also turned up. Both a roughly 68% sensitivity and an approximately 72% specificity characterized the model's predictions of ophthalmopathy progression.

As the template, RNA transcripts were used to amplify TCR beta CDR3 regions. Second-round multiplex PCR came after first-round RT-PCR with HTBI primers. TCRdb re-called the multiplex PCR reads with MiXCR, one entry per CDR3 protein. The sample consists of hundreds of thousands of distinct CDR3 sequences, 22% of them appearing once. The diagnostic workup employed clinical symptoms, serum thyroxine, TRAb, thyroid ultrasound and orbital computed tomography. Trimming removed 4 bases at V and 7 bases at J, with 7 bases between. The CDR3 contains 12 residues. This chain links TRBV12-3 or TRBV12-4 with TRBJ2-2, with D perhaps TRBD1 (5 bases). Sequenced sample: peripheral blood. The source is a woman between 18 and 29 years old with stable Graves' hyperthyroidism. Some clones in this sample may be carry-over from other donors' samples. CDR3 DNA sequence: TGTGCCAGCAGTTCCAGGGACGGGGAGCTGTTTTTT. Translated, it gives CASSSRDGELFF.